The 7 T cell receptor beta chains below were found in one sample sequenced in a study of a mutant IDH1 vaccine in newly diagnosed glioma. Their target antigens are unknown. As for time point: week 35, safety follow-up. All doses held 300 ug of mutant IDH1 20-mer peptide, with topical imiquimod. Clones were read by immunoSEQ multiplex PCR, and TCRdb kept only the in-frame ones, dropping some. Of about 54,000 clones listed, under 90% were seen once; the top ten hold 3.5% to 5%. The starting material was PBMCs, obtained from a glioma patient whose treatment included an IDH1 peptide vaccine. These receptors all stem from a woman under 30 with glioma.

The CDR3: CAIQQDPNSPLHF. The CDR3 DNA sequence: TGTGCCATTCAACAGGACCCCAATTCACCCCTCCACTTT. This chain connects TRBV10-3 to TRBJ1-6; perhaps TRBD1 as D (5 bases). V gave up 9 bases and J gave up 7 bases, with 13 bases separating them. Germline V gives CDR1 ENHRY, CDR2 SYGVKD. CDR3 length equals 13 residues.

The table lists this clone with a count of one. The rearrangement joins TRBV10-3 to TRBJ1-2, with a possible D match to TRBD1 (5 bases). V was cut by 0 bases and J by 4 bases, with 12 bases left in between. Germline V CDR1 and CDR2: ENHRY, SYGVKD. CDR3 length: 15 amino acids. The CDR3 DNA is TGTGCCATCAGTGAGTCAGGCAGGGCTGTCTATGGCTACACCTTC. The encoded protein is CAISESGRAVYGYTF.

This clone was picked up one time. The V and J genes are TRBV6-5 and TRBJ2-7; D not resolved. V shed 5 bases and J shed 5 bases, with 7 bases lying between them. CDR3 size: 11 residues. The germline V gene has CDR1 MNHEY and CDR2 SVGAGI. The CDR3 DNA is TGTGCCAGCAGTGCTAAGGACGAGCAGTACTTC. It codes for CASSAKDEQYF.

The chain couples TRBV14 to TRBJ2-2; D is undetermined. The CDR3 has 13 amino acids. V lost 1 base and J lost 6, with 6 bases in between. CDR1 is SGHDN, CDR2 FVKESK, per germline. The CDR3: CASSQARAGELFF. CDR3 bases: TGTGCCAGCAGCCAAGCCCGAGCCGGGGAGCTGTTTTTT.

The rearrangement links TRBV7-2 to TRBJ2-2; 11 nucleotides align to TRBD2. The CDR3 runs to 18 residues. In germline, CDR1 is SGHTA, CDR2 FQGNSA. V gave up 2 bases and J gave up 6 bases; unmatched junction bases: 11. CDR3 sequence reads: CASSLSWLAGGPSGELFF. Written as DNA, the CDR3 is TGTGCCAGCAGCTTAAGTTGGTTAGCGGGAGGGCCTTCCGGGGAGCTGTTTTTT.

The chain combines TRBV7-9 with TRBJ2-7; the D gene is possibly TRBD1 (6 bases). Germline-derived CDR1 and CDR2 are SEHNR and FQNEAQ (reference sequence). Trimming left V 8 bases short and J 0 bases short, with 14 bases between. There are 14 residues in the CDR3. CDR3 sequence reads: CASGLTGFSYEQYF. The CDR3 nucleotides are TGTGCCAGCGGGTTGACAGGTTTCTCCTACGAGCAGTACTTC.

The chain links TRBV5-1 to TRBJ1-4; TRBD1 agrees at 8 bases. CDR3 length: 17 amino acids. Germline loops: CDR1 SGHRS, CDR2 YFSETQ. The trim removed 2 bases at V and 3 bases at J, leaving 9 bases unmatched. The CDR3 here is CASSFGTGLHSNEKLFF. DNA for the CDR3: TGCGCCAGCAGCTTTGGGACAGGCCTCCACTCTAATGAAAAACTGTTTTTT.